This T cell receptor beta chain was sequenced during a study of T cell changes during pregnancy in multiple sclerosis. TCRdb's copy holds only in-frame clones and misses some; the assay was immunoSEQ multiplex PCR. The data contain around 74,000 clones, about 88% of them singletons. V was shortened by 0 bases and J by 4 bases, with 11 bases between the two germline ends. The CDR3 runs to 15 residues. Germline V gene lookup returns CDR1 MRHNA and CDR2 SNTAGT. This clone has only one observation. The material sequenced was peripheral blood, taken before pregnancy. This TCR derives from a female donor with multiple sclerosis, enrolled in a pregnancy study. V and J are TRBV6-4 and TRBJ2-3; D is uncertain. The CDR3 DNA reads as TGTGCCAGCAGTGACTCGAGGCGCGAGGCAGATACGCAGTATTTT. It translates to CASSDSRREADTQYF.